A single T cell receptor beta chain is shown here with its context. The data originate from a study of cytomegalovirus exposure and HLA in healthy donors. Study background: HLA-typed donors contributed 80 million or so unique TCRs, which were held in an early data release.

The CDR3 sequence is 16 residues long. With 3 bases clipped from V and 2 bases from J, the junction kept 7 bases outside the gene matches. Germline CDR1 reads MNHNS; CDR2 reads SASEGT. PCR used 60 Vbeta primers and 13 Jbeta primers. Repertoires were generated with immunoSEQ multiplex PCR, while TCRdb's copy carries only in-frame clones and drops some. The top ten clones hold 1.5% to 2% of a sample with around 180,000 clones, around 85% of them seen once. The sequenced material came from PBMCs. This chain links TRBV6-1 with TRBJ2-5; 9 positions agree with TRBD1. The receptor's source is a man between 18 and 35 years old in good health and CMV-seronegative. The CDR3 nucleotides read TGTGCCAGCAGTGAGGGACAGGGTGGTGGGCAAGAGACCCAGTACTTC. The encoded protein is CASSEGQGGGQETQYF.